The 32 T cell receptor beta chains reported below all come from one sample, sequenced in a study of intratumoral heterogeneity in liver cancer. Clones were read by immunoSEQ multiplex PCR, and TCRdb kept only the in-frame ones, dropping some. The sample yields about 20,000 clones, around 73% seen once. The source material was tumor-adjacent normal tissue, sampled before any cancer treatment. Every receptor here comes from a woman aged 65 to 85 with hepatocellular carcinoma.

This clone was picked up a small number of times. This chain links TRBV21-1 with TRBJ2-7; the listed D gene, TRBD1, was not tested against the DNA. TRBV21-1 is flagged as a pseudogene. CDR3 length: 14 residues. CDR3 loop: CASSKGQTLYEQYF. Written as DNA, the CDR3 is TGTGCCAGCAGCAAAGGTCAGACACTGTACGAGCAGTACTTC.

The V call is TRBV4-2, the J call TRBJ1-5; 10 bases map to TRBD1. V shed 1 base and J 7 bases; nucleotides not matched to a gene: 4. Looked up from germline, CDR1 is LGHNA and CDR2 is YNFKEQ. The CDR3 covers 15 residues. CDR3 coding DNA: TGTGCCAGCAGCCAAGGACAGGGGGCAGGACAGCCCCAGCATTTT. The encoded protein is CASSQGQGAGQPQHF.

This clone was counted a single time. The V and J genes are TRBV10-1 and TRBJ2-3; D is ambiguous. V gave up 11 bases and J gave up 5 bases, with 14 bases separating them. The CDR3 contains 12 residues. Per germline, CDR1 WNHNN and CDR2 SYGVQD (reference sequence). This CDR3 is CAGPIQRDTQYF. As DNA, the CDR3 is TGCGCCGGCCCAATCCAACGAGATACGCAGTATTTT.

This clone was seen once. V and J are TRBV27 and TRBJ2-1; D could derive from TRBD1 or TRBD2 (5 bases each). V was pared by 6 bases and J by 8 bases, with 17 bases between. CDR1 and CDR2 from the germline V gene are MNHEY and SMNVEV (reference sequence). The CDR3 consists of 14 residues. The DNA for the CDR3 is TGTGCCAGCAGCAAAAGGGACCTCTATCATGAGCAGTTCTTC. It yields the protein CASSKRDLYHEQFF.

This clone ranks as medium-sized. The chain employs TRBV2 and TRBJ1-4; D might be TRBD1 (6 bases). This CDR3 is 17 amino acids long. V was shortened by 7 bases and J by 0 bases, with 18 bases between the two germline ends. Germline V gene sequence: CDR1 SNHLY, CDR2 FYNNEI. The chain's CDR3 is CASTLPRTDATNEKLFF. The DNA of the CDR3 is TGTGCCAGCACTCTGCCACGGACAGATGCAACTAATGAAAAACTGTTTTTT.

The count of this clone is one. The chain's CDR3 is CASSSFSGQGRGYGYTF. The DNA of the CDR3 is TGTGCCAGCAGTTCCTTCTCCGGACAGGGGCGAGGCTATGGCTACACCTTC. The chain combines TRBV27 with TRBJ1-2; 9 bases are a match to TRBD1. The V gene end was trimmed by 4 bases and the J gene end by 4 bases; junction bases not matched to a gene: 13. Germline V lookup: CDR1 MNHEY, CDR2 SMNVEV (reference sequence). This CDR3 is 17 amino acids long.

The J gene is TRBJ2-7, the V gene TRBV27, with 8 bases matching TRBD2. Germline V gene sequence: CDR1 MNHEY, CDR2 SMNVEV (reference sequence). The CDR3 loop spans 14 amino acids. With V trimmed by 3 bases and J by 4 bases, 5 bases remained unmatched. DNA of the CDR3: TGTGCCAGCAGTTTCGTGGGACTAGGGTACGAGCAGTACTTC. This codes for CASSFVGLGYEQYF.

This sequence joins TRBV4-1 and TRBJ1-2; no reliable D call. Germline V gives CDR1 MGHRA, CDR2 YSYEKL. The CDR3 spans 15 residues. V gave up 3 bases and J gave up 3 bases, with 14 bases separating them. CDR3 DNA sequence: TGCGCCAGCAGCCATCCTGGGAAGGGTGACTATGGCTACACCTTC. This translates into CASSHPGKGDYGYTF.

This rearrangement joins TRBV15 to TRBJ2-1; D is perhaps TRBD1 or TRBD2 (5 bases each). Germline assignment: CDR1 LNHNV and CDR2 YYDKDF (reference sequence). The CDR3 runs 17 residues. V dropped 1 base and J dropped 6 bases, with 19 bases sitting between them. CDR3: CATSRGGAVGERNEQFF. As DNA, the CDR3 is TGTGCCACCAGCAGAGGTGGGGCCGTCGGGGAACGCAATGAGCAGTTCTTC.

This rearrangement joins TRBV19 to TRBJ2-7, with TRBD1 as a possible D gene (6 bases). Germline V CDR1 and CDR2: LNHDA, SQIVND (reference sequence). V lost 5 bases and J lost 5, with 22 bases in between. The CDR3 sequence is 16 residues long. The CDR3, as DNA: TGTGCCAGTAGTGCTACAGGGAGAGTGAGGTTAAACGAGCAGTACTTC. It yields the protein CASSATGRVRLNEQYF. The entire variable domain, with the rest obtained from reference TRBV19 and TRBJ2-7, is as follows: DGGITQSPKYLFRKEGQNVTLSCEQNLNHDAMYWYRQDPGQGLRLIYYSQIVNDFQKGDIAEGYSVSREKKESFPLTVTSAQKNPTAFYLCASSATGRVRLNEQYFGPGTRLTVT.

The chain joins TRBV5-1 to TRBJ2-3; possibly TRBD2 for D (6 bases). The length of the CDR3 is 14 residues. V was trimmed by 1 base and J by 2 bases, leaving 8 bases between them. Germline V gene lookup returns CDR1 SGHRS and CDR2 YFSETQ. The CDR3 DNA reads as TGCGCCAGCAGCTTGCGGGAGTTCACAGATACGCAGTATTTT. It translates to CASSLREFTDTQYF.

J is TRBJ2-6 and V is TRBV7-3; 9 positions match TRBD1. This CDR3 region has 17 residues. Germline CDR1 is SGHTA and CDR2 is FQGTGA. After removal of 5 bases from V and 2 bases from J, the junction contained 7 bases not matched to a gene. The CDR3 is CASSQTGGKAGANVLTF. DNA of the CDR3: TGTGCCAGCAGCCAGACAGGGGGTAAAGCTGGGGCCAACGTCCTGACTTTC.

The V gene is TRBV12-2, the J gene TRBJ2-1; the table's TRBD2 call for D was not verified on the DNA. TRBV12-2 is a listed pseudogene. The CDR3 has 12 residues. This chain's CDR3 is CASRLVPCRQFF. CDR3 sequence (DNA): TGTGCAAGTCGCTTAGTTCCTTGTAGGCAGTTCTTC.

CDR3 coding DNA: TGTGCCAGCAGTTACTCCCGACTAGCGGGAGATAGACAGTACTTC. Its translation is CASSYSRLAGDRQYF. The chain carries TRBV6-6 and TRBJ2-7; 12 bases align to TRBD2. The germline gives CDR1 MNHNY, CDR2 SVGAGI (reference sequence). CDR3 length: 15 residues. The trim removed 0 bases at V and 10 bases at J, leaving 7 bases unmatched.

The chain is built from TRBV2 and TRBJ1-1; perhaps TRBD1 as D (6 bases). In germline, CDR1 is SNHLY, CDR2 FYNNEI. CDR3 length: 12 residues. V dropped 4 bases and J dropped 3 bases, with 6 bases sitting between them. The CDR3 sequence is CASSGGHTEAFF. The DNA of the CDR3 is TGTGCCAGCAGTGGGGGGCACACTGAAGCTTTCTTT.

This clone was seen a few times. The chain is built from TRBV21-1 and TRBJ2-5; the tabulated D call, TRBD2, remains unverified against the DNA. TRBV21-1 is deemed a pseudogene. There are 17 residues in the CDR3. The CDR3 loop reads CASSKEGLAGAQETQYF. CDR3 bases: TGTGCCAGCAGCAAAGAGGGACTAGCGGGAGCTCAAGAGACCCAGTACTTC.

The V call is TRBV5-6, the J call TRBJ2-3; D may match TRBD1 or TRBD2 (5 bases each). Germline lookup yields CDR1 SGHDT and CDR2 YYEEEE. Trimming pared 3 bases from V and 2 bases from J, leaving 16 bases between. This CDR3 is built from 16 residues. CDR3 in DNA: TGTGCCAGCAGCTCCGGGACCGCCGTTTACACAGATACGCAGTATTTT. It is translated as CASSSGTAVYTDTQYF.

This clone was seen more than once but under ten times. At the DNA level, this CDR3 is encoded by other sequences in the same sample as well. The V gene is TRBV20-1, the J gene TRBJ2-7; no definite D call. The CDR3 is 11 residues long. Trimming stripped 3 bases from V and 5 bases from J, with 8 bases between. In germline, CDR1 is DFQATT, CDR2 SNEGSKA (reference sequence). CDR3: CSASTSDEQYF. CDR3 DNA: TGCAGTGCTAGTACCAGCGACGAGCAGTACTTC.

This rearrangement joins TRBV7-9 to TRBJ2-2; TRBD2 agrees at 9 bases. With V trimmed by 5 bases and J by 0 bases, 4 bases remained unmatched. The CDR3 extends over 16 amino acids. Germline lookup yields CDR1 SEHNR and CDR2 FQNEAQ (reference sequence). The CDR3 reads CASSPTSGTNTGELFF. As DNA, the CDR3 is TGTGCCAGCAGCCCGACTAGCGGAACGAACACCGGGGAGCTGTTTTTT.

This chain joins TRBV7-8 and TRBJ2-1; no firm D call. Looked up from germline, CDR1 is SGHVS and CDR2 is FQNEAQ. Deletions cut 1 base from V and 7 bases from J, with 14 bases between. The CDR3 loop spans 15 amino acids. The CDR3 DNA reads TGTGCCAGCAGCTTAGGTGGGGTAATAGGGAATGAGCAGTTCTTC. It specifies CASSLGGVIGNEQFF.

This clone appeared a few times. J is TRBJ1-2 and V is TRBV11-1; TRBD1 might be the D (5 bases). V dropped 5 bases and J dropped 8 bases, with 18 bases sitting between them. Germline V lookup: CDR1 SGHAT, CDR2 FQDESV (reference sequence). The CDR3 has 14 residues. The CDR3 protein is CASSPLDSPKGYTF. CDR3 sequence (DNA): TGTGCCAGCAGCCCGCTTGACAGCCCCAAAGGCTACACCTTC.

This clone has only a few counts. The genes are TRBV5-1 and TRBJ2-2, with D tentatively TRBD1 (6 bases). The germline CDR1 and CDR2 sequences are SGHRS and YFSETQ. Trimming took off 0 bases at V and 6 bases at J, with 12 bases between the two ends. CDR3 length: 15 residues. The CDR3 here is CASSLAGAVAGELFF. CDR3 coding DNA: TGCGCCAGCAGCTTGGCAGGGGCAGTCGCCGGGGAGCTGTTTTTT.

The chain combines TRBV21-1 with TRBJ2-1; TRBD2 is the table's D call and was not checked against the DNA. TRBV21-1 is noted as a pseudogene. The CDR3 has 15 residues. The CDR3 DNA reads TGTGCCAGCAGCACCCTAGCGGGGTCACACAATGAGCAGTTCTTC. Amino acids: CASSTLAGSHNEQFF.

This chain connects TRBV2 to TRBJ2-6, with TRBD2 as a possible D gene (6 bases). V lost 3 bases and J 1 base, leaving 7 bases between the germline ends. The CDR3 is made up of 15 amino acids. The germline gives CDR1 SNHLY, CDR2 FYNNEI. As DNA, the CDR3 is TGTGCCAGCAGTGAGGGAGGTTCTGGGGCCAACGTCCTGACTTTC. This codes for CASSEGGSGANVLTF.

The chain links TRBV5-6 to TRBJ2-7; TRBD1 matches 9 bases. The CDR3 totals 17 residues. V was clipped by 1 base and J by 1 base; unmatched bases: 9. Germline V gives CDR1 SGHDT, CDR2 YYEEEE. CDR3 amino acids: CASSLNFGQGPSYEQYF. The DNA of the CDR3 is TGTGCCAGCAGCTTGAACTTTGGACAGGGGCCATCCTACGAGCAGTACTTC. The entire variable domain, with the rest obtained from reference TRBV5-6 and TRBJ2-7, is as follows: DAGVTQSPTHLIKTRGQQVTLRCSPKSGHDTVSWYQQALGQGPQFIFQYYEEEERQRGNFPDRFSGHQFPNYSSELNVNALLLGDSALYLCASSLNFGQGPSYEQYFGPGTRLTVT.

CDR3 sequence: CATSDPGYLGYTF. CDR3 DNA sequence: TGTGCCACCAGTGACCCGGGGTACCTTGGCTACACCTTC. The chain links TRBV24-1 to TRBJ1-2; D uncertain. The CDR3 spans 13 residues. The germline gives CDR1 KGHDR, CDR2 SFDVKD. V dropped 4 bases and J dropped 7 bases, with 12 bases sitting between them.

The chain is built from TRBV3-1 (or the pseudogene TRBV3-2) and TRBJ2-6; TRBD2 aligns across 8 bases. With 0 bases clipped from V and 0 bases from J, the junction kept 19 bases outside the gene matches. The CDR3 has 23 amino acids. Germline V gene sequence: CDR1 LGHDT, CDR2 YNNKEL (reference sequence). CDR3 bases: TGTGCCAGCAGCCAAGATCGGGTTAGCGGGGCCTGGGTAGGTCGCTCTGGGGCCAACGTCCTGACTTTC. Its translation is CASSQDRVSGAWVGRSGANVLTF.

The chain couples TRBV28 to TRBJ2-5; no definite D call. V lost 5 bases and J 0 bases, leaving 7 bases between the germline ends. The CDR3 sequence is 13 residues long. Germline V gene lookup returns CDR1 MDHEN and CDR2 SYDVKM. The DNA of the CDR3 is TGTGCCAGCAGTAGGCGAAACCAAGAGACCCAGTACTTC. Protein sequence: CASSRRNQETQYF.

This chain links TRBV7-9 with TRBJ2-3; 11 nucleotides match TRBD1. Losses at the gene ends were 0 bases for V and 4 bases for J; bases not matched to a gene: 12. Germline V gene sequence: CDR1 SEHNR, CDR2 FQNEAQ (reference sequence). The CDR3 sequence is 19 residues long. CDR3 region: CASSLATGTGGGPADTQYF. CDR3 DNA sequence: TGTGCCAGCAGCTTAGCAACCGGGACAGGGGGAGGGCCCGCAGATACGCAGTATTTT.

The chain uses TRBV19 and TRBJ2-3, with D unclear. The germline V and J ends were trimmed by 8 bases and 2 bases, with 11 bases remaining between them. The germline V gene encodes CDR1 LNHDA and CDR2 SQIVND (reference sequence). The CDR3 spans 13 residues. In DNA, the CDR3 is TGTGCCAGTGCCGGACGGACCACAGATACGCAGTATTTT. The encoded protein is CASAGRTTDTQYF.

The chain carries TRBV4-2 and TRBJ1-1; TRBD1 is a possible D gene (5 bases). CDR1 and CDR2 from the germline V gene are LGHNA and YNFKEQ. Trimming shortened V by 0 bases and J by 1 base, and 12 bases separated the two germline ends. The CDR3 extends over 16 amino acids. CDR3 DNA sequence: TGTGCCAGCAGCCAAGAAGTAGGGGAGGCGAACACTGAAGCTTTCTTT. Residues: CASSQEVGEANTEAFF.

The rearrangement joins TRBV7-9 to TRBJ2-3; 9 bases fit TRBD2. J was trimmed by 2 bases and V by 1 base; bases with no gene match: 4. The germline V gene has CDR1 SEHNR and CDR2 FQNEAQ (reference sequence). This CDR3 contains 16 residues. The CDR3 reads CASSLVLAGATDTQYF. In DNA form, the CDR3 reads TGTGCCAGCAGCTTAGTGTTAGCGGGAGCCACAGATACGCAGTATTTT.